This T cell receptor beta chain was sequenced during a study of T cells in Graves' hyperthyroidism and ophthalmopathy. At the level of the study: Staff took peripheral blood when the initial diagnosis was made, before any treatment began.

This clonotype occurred a few times. Its target is not known. Trimming took off 5 bases at V and 15 bases at J, with 29 bases between the two ends. This CDR3 comprises 15 residues. Germline V lookup: CDR1 DFQATT, CDR2 SNEGSKA (reference sequence). Amplified TCR beta CDR3 regions came from RNA transcripts. The HTBI primer set was used in a first-round RT-PCR of the TCR CDR3. TCRdb reprocessed the multiplex PCR reads via MiXCR and lists one record per CDR3 protein. The repertoire consists of around 440,000 distinct CDR3 sequences, with roughly 14% occurring once and the leading ten covering over 7.5%. When ophthalmopathy did not progress within 18 months, Graves' hyperthyroidism was considered stable. Criteria for exclusion of patients were uncontrolled infection, other autoimmune disease, pregnancy or lactation. General study findings and limits: Model-based prediction identified ophthalmopathy a median about 6 months prior to its onset.

This chain uses TRBV20-1 with TRBJ1-5; a weak D match, TRBD1 (5 bases). The sample consisted of blood. This clonotype originated in a woman younger than 30 with Graves' hyperthyroidism. The DNA of the CDR3 is TGCAGTGCTCACCCTCCCCCGTGTGGGGCCGGCGCAGGGCATTTT. Amino acid sequence: CSAHPPPCGAGAGHF.